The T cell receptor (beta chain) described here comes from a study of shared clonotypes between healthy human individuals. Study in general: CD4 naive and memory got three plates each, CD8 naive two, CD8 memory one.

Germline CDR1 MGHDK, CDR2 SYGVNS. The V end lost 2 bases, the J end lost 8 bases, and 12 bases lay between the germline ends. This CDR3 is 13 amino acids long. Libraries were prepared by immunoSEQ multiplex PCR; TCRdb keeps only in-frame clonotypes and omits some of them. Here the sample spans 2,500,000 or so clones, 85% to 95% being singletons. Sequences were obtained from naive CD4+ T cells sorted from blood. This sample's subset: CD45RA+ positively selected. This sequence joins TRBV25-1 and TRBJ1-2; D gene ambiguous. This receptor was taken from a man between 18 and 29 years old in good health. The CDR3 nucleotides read TGTGCCAGCAGTGAAACCGGGGTGGGAGGCTACACCTTC. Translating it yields CASSETGVGGYTF.